Only a few counts were recorded for the clone carrying this T cell receptor beta chain. The target antigen is unknown. Sequencing was preceded by expansion of antigen-specific CD4+ T cells with viral peptide pools in the ViraFEST assay. A 10-day culture period preceded the isolation of CD4+ T cells. None of these healthy vaccinees had been infected with SARS-CoV-2 before vaccination. The record originates from a study of vaccination effects on CD4 cells after COVID-19. Study-level background: BNT162b2 vaccine or mRNA-1273 vaccine was given to participants in two doses.

Here immunoSEQ multiplex PCR was the method, and the copy in TCRdb shows in-frame clones only, minus some. The data contain roughly 35,000 clones, less than 80% of them seen just once; the ten biggest clones take up 27%. The CDR3 has 17 residues. V was pared by 0 bases and J by 2 bases, with 12 bases between. Germline assignment: CDR1 SGHRS and CDR2 YFSETQ. The chain is built from TRBV5-1 and TRBJ1-6; D is unresolved. This TCR derives from a human donor who received a COVID-19 vaccine. The sequencing here drew on CD4+ T cells from PBMCs cultured with HCoV-OC43 spike peptides, taken before COVID-19 vaccination. Subset given: HCoV-OC43 spike overlapping peptide pool stimulation. The CDR3 DNA reads as TGCGCCAGCAGCTTGGGTAGCGGCAGAGCCTATAATTCACCCCTCCACTTT. Protein product: CASSLGSGRAYNSPLHF.